This record looks at one T cell receptor (beta chain) sequence and its context. CDR3 length equals 13 residues. The V gene's germline CDR1 is ENHRY and CDR2 SYGVKD. TCRdb analysed the reads with MiXCR anew, one entry per CDR3 protein. Among nearly 650,000 distinct CDR3 sequences, about 24% were seen once, and the ten largest hold 7.5% to 9%. This sample was taken from a study of T cell repertoires in cytomegalovirus infection. Sample: CD8+ T cells from PBMCs. This receptor was taken from a human donor in good health (CMV status not recorded). Some clones in this sample may be carry-over from other donors' samples. The rearrangement joins TRBV10-3 to TRBJ2-1; D remains unclear. CDR3 DNA: TGTGCAGTCACTGGGCTCTCCTACAATGAGCAGTTCTTC. This gives the protein CAVTGLSYNEQFF.